This T cell receptor (beta chain) was obtained from a study of blood T cell repertoires in COVID-19 (TCRdb year 2020). Regarding the study in general: The collaborator samples originated in the United States, Italy and Spain and spanned the acute and convalescent phases of COVID-19. The prospective study material was composed of cDNA or gDNA derived from T cells, B-cell-depleted T cells, or PBMCs. Subjects who had been exposed to COVID-19, were actively infected with it, or had recovered from it provided the deeply sampled blood TCRbeta repertoires that made up the dataset. The repertoires were released in a freely available public database meant as a resource for research on the immune response to SARS-CoV-2. Samples came from the ongoing ImmuneRACE study (first 160 participants) plus 1,254 subjects from 6 global collaborators. Sample metadata almost always included a de-identified subject ID, COVID-19 status, age in years and sex. Where available, HLA class I and class II types were obtained from metadata supplied by the sample provider rather than from assay-based typing. What the study reported, not specific to this receptor: Clinical and demographic metadata were provided uncurated, with the amount varying by source and participant.

In its sample, this clone was seen a few times. Its antigen is currently not known. No quality values exist for individual bases; no much larger clone is one base distant. Collaborating institutions collected whole blood in K2EDTA tubes following their own protocols. For TCRbeta analysis, collaborators shipped samples as frozen whole blood, isolated PBMCs, or DNA extracted from either of those sample types. The immunoSEQ Assay, a bias-controlled multiplex PCR, was used to amplify TCRbeta CDR3 regions from genomic DNA. As for how the authors treated the data: The number of nucleated cells in each sample was estimated from the amplification of reference gene primers within the assay. To quantify the absolute abundance of each unique TCRbeta CDR3 rearrangement, sequence reads were collapsed and filtered. Productive Simpson clonality was computed per sample as the square root of Simpson's diversity index over productive rearrangements. This is the immuneACCESS table as TCRdb keeps it, with only in-frame sequences that have V and J called. A part of the clones is gone; compared with another copy, unresolved V genes explain less than half, and the rest is unexplained. V, J and clone size derive from that table, while D and trimming were established from the DNA sequence. Recorded for this sample are 80,000 to 100,000 clones; roughly 90% of them occurred a single time. Of the sample, about 1.6% falls within the top ten clones.

CDR1 and CDR2, looked up from the germline V gene (reference sequence), are LGHDT and YNNKEL. V gives up 4 bases and J gives up 10 bases, and the segment between their germline ends measures 14 bases. Taken from cysteine to phenylalanine, the CDR3 has 14 residues. The entry retains the CDR3 DNA only, 42 bases that are in frame from base 1. The V and J genes are TRBV3-1 (or the pseudogene TRBV3-2) and TRBJ1-6; TRBD1 is a weak D gene call, 5 bases matching. The TCR was taken from a human donor with active COVID-19. The donor label of this sample is uncertain. The specimen was peripheral blood. The CDR3 protein is CASSPLNTGSPLHF. The DNA is as follows: TGTGCCAGCAGCCCCCTCAACACAGGCTCACCCCTCCACTTT.